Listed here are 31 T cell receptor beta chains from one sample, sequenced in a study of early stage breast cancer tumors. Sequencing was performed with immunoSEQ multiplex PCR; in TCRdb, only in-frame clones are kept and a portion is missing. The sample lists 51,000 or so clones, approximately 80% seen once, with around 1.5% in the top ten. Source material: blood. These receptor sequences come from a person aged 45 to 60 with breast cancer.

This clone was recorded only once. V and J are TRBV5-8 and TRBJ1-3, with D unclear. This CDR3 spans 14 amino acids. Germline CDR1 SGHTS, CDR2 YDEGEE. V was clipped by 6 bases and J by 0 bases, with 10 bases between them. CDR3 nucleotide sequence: TGTGCCAGCACCCTTGGGTTCTCTGGAAACACCATATATTTT. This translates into CASTLGFSGNTIYF.

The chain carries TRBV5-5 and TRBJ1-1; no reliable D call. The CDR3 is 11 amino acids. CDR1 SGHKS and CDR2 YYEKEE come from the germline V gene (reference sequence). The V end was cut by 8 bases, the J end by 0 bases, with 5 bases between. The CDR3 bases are TGTGCCAGTTTTATGAACACTGAAGCTTTCTTT. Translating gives CASFMNTEAFF. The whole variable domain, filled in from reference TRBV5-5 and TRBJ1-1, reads DAGVTQSPTHLIKTRGQQVTLRCSPISGHKSVSWYQQVLGQGPQFIFQYYEKEERGRGNFPDRFSARQFPNYSSELNVNALLLGDSALYLCASFMNTEAFFGQGTRLTVV.

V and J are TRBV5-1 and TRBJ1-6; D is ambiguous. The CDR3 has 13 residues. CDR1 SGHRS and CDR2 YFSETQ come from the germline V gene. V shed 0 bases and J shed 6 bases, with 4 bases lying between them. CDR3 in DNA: TGCGCCAGCAGCTTGGAGGGTAATTCACCCCTCCACTTT. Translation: CASSLEGNSPLHF.

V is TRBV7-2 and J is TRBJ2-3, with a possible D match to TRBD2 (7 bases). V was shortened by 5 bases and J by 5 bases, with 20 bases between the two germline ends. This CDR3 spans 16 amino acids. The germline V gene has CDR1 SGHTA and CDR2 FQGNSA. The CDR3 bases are TGTGCCAGCAGCCCCTTAGGGGGGGGCAGGAGAGATACGCAGTATTTT. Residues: CASSPLGGGRRDTQYF.

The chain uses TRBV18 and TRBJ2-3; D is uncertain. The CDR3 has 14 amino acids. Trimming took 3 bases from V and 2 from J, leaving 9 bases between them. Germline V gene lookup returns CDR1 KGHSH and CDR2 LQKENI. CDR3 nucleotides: TGTGCCAGCTCACCGGGCGGAACCACAGATACGCAGTATTTT. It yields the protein CASSPGGTTDTQYF.

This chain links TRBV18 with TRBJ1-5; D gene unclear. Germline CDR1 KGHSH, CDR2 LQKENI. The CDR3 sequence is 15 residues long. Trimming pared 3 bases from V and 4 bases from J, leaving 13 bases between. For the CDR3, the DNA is TGTGCCAGCTCACCTGAGGAGGGCGGTAATCAGCCCCAGCATTTT. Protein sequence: CASSPEEGGNQPQHF.

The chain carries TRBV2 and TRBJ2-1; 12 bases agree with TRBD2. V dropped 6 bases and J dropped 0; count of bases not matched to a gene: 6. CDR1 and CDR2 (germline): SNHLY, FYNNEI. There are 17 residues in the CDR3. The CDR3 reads CASRSTSGGDSYNEQFF. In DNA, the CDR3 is TGTGCCAGCAGGTCGACTAGCGGGGGAGACTCCTACAATGAGCAGTTCTTC.

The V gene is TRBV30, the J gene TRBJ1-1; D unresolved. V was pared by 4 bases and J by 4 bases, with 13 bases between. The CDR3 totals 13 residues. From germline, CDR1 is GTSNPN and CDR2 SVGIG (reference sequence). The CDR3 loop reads CAWIWGEGTEAFF. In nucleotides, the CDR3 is TGTGCCTGGATCTGGGGAGAGGGCACTGAAGCTTTCTTT.

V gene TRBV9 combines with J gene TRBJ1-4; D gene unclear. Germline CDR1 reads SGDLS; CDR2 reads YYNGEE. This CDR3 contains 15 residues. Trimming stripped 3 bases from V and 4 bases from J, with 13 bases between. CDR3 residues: CASSARLEGNEKLFF. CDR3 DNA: TGTGCCAGCAGCGCCCGGTTGGAGGGTAATGAAAAACTGTTTTTT.

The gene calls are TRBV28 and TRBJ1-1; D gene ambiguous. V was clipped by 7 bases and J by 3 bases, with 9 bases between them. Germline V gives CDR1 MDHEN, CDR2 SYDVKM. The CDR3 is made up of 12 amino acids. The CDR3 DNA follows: TGTGCCAGCAATACTGGTCACACTGAAGCTTTCTTT. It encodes CASNTGHTEAFF.

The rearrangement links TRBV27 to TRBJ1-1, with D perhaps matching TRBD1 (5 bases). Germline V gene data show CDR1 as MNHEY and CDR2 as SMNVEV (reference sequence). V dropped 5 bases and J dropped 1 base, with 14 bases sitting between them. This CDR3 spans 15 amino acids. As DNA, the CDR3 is TGTGCCAGCAGTGCCCGGGACGGCCGGAACACTGAAGCTTTCTTT. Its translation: CASSARDGRNTEAFF.

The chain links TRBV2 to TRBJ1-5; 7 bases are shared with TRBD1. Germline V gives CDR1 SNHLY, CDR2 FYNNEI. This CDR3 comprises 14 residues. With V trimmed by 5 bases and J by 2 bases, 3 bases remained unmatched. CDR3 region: CASSSTGGNQPQHF. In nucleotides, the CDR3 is TGTGCCAGCAGTAGCACAGGGGGCAATCAGCCCCAGCATTTT.

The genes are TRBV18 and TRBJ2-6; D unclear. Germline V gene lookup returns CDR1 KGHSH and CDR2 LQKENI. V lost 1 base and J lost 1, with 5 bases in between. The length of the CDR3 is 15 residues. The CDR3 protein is CASSPQRSGANVLTF. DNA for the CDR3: TGTGCCAGCTCACCACAAAGGTCTGGGGCCAACGTCCTGACTTTC.

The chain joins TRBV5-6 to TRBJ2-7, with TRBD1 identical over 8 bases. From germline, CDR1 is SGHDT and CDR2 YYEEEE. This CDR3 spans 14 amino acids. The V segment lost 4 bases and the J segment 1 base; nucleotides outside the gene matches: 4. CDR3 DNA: TGTGCCAGCAGCCAGGGACAGGATTCCTACGAGCAGTACTTC. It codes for CASSQGQDSYEQYF.

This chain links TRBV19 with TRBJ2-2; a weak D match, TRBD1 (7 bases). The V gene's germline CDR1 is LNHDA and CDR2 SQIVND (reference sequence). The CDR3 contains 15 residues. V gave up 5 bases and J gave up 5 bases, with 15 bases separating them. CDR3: CASSPQGGWTGELFF. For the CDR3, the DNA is TGTGCCAGTAGTCCTCAGGGGGGATGGACCGGGGAGCTGTTTTTT.

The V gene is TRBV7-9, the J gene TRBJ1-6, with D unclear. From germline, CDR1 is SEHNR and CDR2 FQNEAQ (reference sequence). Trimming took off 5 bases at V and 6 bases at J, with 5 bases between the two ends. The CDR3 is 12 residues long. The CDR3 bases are TGTGCCAGCAGCCGAAGTAATTCACCCCTCCACTTT. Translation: CASSRSNSPLHF.

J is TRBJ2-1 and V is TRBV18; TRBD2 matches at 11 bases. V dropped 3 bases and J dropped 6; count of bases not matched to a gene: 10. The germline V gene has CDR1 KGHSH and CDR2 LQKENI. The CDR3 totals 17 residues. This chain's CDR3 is CASSPPSTSGIGNEQFF. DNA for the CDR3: TGTGCCAGCTCACCGCCTTCGACTAGCGGGATAGGCAATGAGCAGTTCTTC.

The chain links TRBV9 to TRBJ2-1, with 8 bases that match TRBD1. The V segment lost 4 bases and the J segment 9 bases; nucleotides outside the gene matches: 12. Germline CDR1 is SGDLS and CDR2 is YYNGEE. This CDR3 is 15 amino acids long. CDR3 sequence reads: CASSFTPGQGGEQFF. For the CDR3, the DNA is TGTGCCAGCAGCTTCACTCCAGGACAGGGCGGTGAGCAGTTCTTC.

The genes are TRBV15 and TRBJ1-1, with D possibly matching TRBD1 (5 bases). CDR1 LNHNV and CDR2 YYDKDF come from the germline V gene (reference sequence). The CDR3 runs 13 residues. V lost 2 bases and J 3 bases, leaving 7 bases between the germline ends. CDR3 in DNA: TGTGCCACCAGCAGACAGGGTTACACTGAAGCTTTCTTT. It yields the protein CATSRQGYTEAFF.

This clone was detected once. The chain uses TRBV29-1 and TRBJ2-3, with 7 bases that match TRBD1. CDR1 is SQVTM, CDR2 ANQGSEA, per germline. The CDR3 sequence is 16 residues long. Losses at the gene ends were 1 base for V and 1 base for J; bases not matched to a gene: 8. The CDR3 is CSVEARRQGGTDTQYF. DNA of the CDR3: TGCAGCGTTGAAGCCCGGCGGCAGGGGGGCACAGATACGCAGTATTTT.

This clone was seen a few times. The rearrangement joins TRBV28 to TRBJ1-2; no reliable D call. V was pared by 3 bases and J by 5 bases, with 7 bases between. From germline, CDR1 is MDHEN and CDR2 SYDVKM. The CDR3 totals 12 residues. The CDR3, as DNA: TGTGCCAGCAGTTTGGCAGCATATGGCTACACCTTC. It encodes CASSLAAYGYTF.

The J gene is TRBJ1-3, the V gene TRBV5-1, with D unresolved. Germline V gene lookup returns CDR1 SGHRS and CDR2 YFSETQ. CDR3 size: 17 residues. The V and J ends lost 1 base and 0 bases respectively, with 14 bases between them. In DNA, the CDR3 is TGCGCCAGCAGCTTGTCGGCAGGACTCAACTCTGGAAACACCATATATTTT. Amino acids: CASSLSAGLNSGNTIYF.

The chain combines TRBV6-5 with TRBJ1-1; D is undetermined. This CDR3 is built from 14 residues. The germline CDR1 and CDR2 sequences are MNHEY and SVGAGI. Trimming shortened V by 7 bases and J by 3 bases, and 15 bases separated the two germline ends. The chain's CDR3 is CASTHSGQYTEAFF. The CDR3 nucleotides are TGTGCCAGCACCCACTCCGGTCAATACACTGAAGCTTTCTTT.

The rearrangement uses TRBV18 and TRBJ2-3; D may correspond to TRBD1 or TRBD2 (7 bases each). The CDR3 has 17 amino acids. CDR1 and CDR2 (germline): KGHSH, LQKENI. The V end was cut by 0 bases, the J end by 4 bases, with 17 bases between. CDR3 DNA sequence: TGTGCCAGCTCACCACCTGTTGGGCAGGGGGGGCCAGATACGCAGTATTTT. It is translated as CASSPPVGQGGPDTQYF.

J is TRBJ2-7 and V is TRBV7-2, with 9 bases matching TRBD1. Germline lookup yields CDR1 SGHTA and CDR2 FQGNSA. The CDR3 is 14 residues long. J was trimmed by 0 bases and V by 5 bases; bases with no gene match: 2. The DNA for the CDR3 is TGTGCCAGCAGCCCGACAGGGGGCTCCTACGAGCAGTACTTC. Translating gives CASSPTGGSYEQYF.

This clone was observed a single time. CDR3 protein: CASSLWTGVREQYF. The CDR3 DNA follows: TGTGCCAGCAGCTTGTGGACAGGGGTGCGGGAGCAGTACTTC. V is TRBV5-4 and J is TRBJ2-7; TRBD1 matches at 9 bases. V gave up 1 base and J gave up 7 bases; unmatched junction bases: 6. There are 14 residues in the CDR3. The germline CDR1 and CDR2 sequences are SGHNT and YYREEE (reference sequence).

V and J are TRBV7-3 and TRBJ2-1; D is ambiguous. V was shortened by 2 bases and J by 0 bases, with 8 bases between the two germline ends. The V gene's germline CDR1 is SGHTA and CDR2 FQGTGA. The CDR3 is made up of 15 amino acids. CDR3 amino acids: CASSLVGGSYNEQFF. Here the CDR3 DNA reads TGTGCCAGCAGCTTAGTGGGTGGCTCCTACAATGAGCAGTTCTTC.

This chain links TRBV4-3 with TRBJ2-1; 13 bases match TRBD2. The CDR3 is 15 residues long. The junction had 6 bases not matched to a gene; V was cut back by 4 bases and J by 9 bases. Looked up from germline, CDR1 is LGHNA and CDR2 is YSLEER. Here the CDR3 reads CASSPWTSGRLEQFF. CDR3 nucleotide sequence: TGCGCCAGCAGCCCATGGACTAGCGGGAGACTTGAGCAGTTCTTC.

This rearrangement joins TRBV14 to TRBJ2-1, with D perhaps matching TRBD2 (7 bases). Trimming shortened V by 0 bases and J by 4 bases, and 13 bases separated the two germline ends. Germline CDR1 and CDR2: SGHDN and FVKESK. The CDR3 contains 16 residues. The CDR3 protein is CASSQDWRGLYNEQFF. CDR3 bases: TGTGCCAGCAGCCAAGATTGGCGGGGGCTATACAATGAGCAGTTCTTC.

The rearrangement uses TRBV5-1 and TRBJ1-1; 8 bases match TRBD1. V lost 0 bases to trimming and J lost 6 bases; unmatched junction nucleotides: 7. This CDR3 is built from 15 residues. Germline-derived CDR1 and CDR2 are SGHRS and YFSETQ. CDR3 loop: CASSLGSGGDAEAFF. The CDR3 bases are TGCGCCAGCAGCTTGGGGTCAGGGGGCGACGCTGAAGCTTTCTTT. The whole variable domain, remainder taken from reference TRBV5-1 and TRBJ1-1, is KAGVTQTPRYLIKTRGQQVTLSCSPISGHRSVSWYQQTPGQGLQFLFEYFSETQRNKGNFPGRFSGRQFSNSRSEMNVSTLELGDSALYLCASSLGSGGDAEAFFGQGTRLTVV.

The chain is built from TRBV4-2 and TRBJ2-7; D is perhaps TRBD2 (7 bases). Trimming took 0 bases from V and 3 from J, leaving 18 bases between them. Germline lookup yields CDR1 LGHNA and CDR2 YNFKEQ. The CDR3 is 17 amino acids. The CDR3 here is CASSQDLYAGANYEQYF. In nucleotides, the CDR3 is TGTGCCAGCAGCCAAGATCTGTACGCGGGGGCAAACTACGAGCAGTACTTC.